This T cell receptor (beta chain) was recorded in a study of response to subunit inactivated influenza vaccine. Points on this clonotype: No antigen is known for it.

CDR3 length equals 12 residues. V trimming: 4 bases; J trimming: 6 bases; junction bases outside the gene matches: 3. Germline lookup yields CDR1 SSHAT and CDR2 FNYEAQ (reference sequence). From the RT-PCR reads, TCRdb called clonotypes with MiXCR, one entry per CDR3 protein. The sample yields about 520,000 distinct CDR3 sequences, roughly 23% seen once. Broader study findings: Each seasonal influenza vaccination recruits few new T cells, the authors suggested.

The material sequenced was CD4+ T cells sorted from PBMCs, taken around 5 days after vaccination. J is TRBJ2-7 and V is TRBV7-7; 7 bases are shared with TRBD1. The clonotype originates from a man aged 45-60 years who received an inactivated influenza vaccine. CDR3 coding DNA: TGTGCCAGCAGCTCATCAGGGGGCGAGCAGTACTTC. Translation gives CASSSSGGEQYF.